The clone carrying this TCR beta chain showed up just once. The antigen is not known. The data stem from a study of shared clonotypes between healthy human individuals. Study as a whole: Researchers assigned three CD4 naive, three CD4 memory, two CD8 naive and one CD8 memory plate to each donor. General study findings and limits: Collection of samples was limited to blood; tissue repertoires likely differ.

CDR3 length equals 16 residues. In germline, CDR1 is SGDLS, CDR2 YYNGEE. Trimming took off 0 bases at V and 2 bases at J, with 12 bases between the two ends. The naive CD8 fraction comprised CD45RO-negative cells positively selected for CCR7 and excluded terminally differentiated effector memory CD45RA+ cells. Using immunoSEQ multiplex PCR, the repertoire was profiled, and TCRdb retains in-frame clones only, with some absent. The table records about 2.1 million clones, approximately 92% of them present only once. This chain links TRBV9 with TRBJ2-1; D uncertain. This clonotype originated in a man younger than 30 in good health. Some clones in this sample may be carry-over from other donors' samples. The specimen was naive CD8+ T cells from PBMCs. CDR3 DNA sequence: TGTGCCAGCAGCGTAGGGGTGGAGTCGGCCTACAATGAGCAGTTCTTC. Its protein product is CASSVGVESAYNEQFF.